The 5 T cell receptor beta chains given below trace back to one sample, sequenced in a study of blood T cells in healthy people across ages. A sample-barcoded 5' primer and a J-beta primer mix were used in a second PCR of about 6 to 12 cycles. Each CDR3 protein gets one entry after TCRdb re-called the 5' RACE reads with MiXCR. This sample has roughly 680,000 distinct CDR3 sequences, with approximately 50% found just once. Sequencing input: blood. The receptors derive from an older woman in good health.

This rearrangement joins TRBV3-1 to TRBJ2-5, with D possibly matching TRBD1 (6 bases). Trimming shortened V by 2 bases and J by 4 bases, and 8 bases separated the two germline ends. The CDR3 is made up of 13 amino acids. CDR1 and CDR2 (germline): LGHDT, YNNKEL (reference sequence). CDR3: CASSQSRGETQYF. The CDR3 DNA is TGTGCCAGCAGCCAAAGCAGGGGAGAGACCCAGTACTTC.

This clonotype has a handful of counts. V and J are TRBV7-9 and TRBJ2-7, with 7 bases lining up with TRBD1. The CDR3 runs 15 residues. Germline lookup yields CDR1 SEHNR and CDR2 FQNEAQ (reference sequence). V shed 7 bases and J 2 bases; nucleotides not matched to a gene: 11. CDR3: CASTTSGTAAYEQYF. The CDR3 DNA is TGTGCCAGCACTACATCCGGGACAGCAGCCTACGAGCAGTACTTC.

The CDR3 sequence is CASSLLGGAENSPLHF. The DNA for the CDR3 is TGTGCCAGCAGCTTGCTAGGGGGTGCGGAGAATTCACCCCTCCACTTT. This chain links TRBV5-6 with TRBJ1-6; TRBD1 might be the D (6 bases). This CDR3 contains 16 residues. Trimming took 1 base from V and 7 from J, leaving 15 bases between them. Germline V CDR1 and CDR2: SGHDT, YYEEEE.

The J gene is TRBJ2-5, the V gene TRBV3-1; 8 bases match TRBD1. Germline V CDR1 and CDR2: LGHDT, YNNKEL (reference sequence). CDR3 size: 16 residues. Losses at the gene ends were 6 bases for V and 1 base for J; bases not matched to a gene: 10. The CDR3 is CASRAGGWIGQETQYF. Written as DNA, the CDR3 is TGTGCCAGCAGGGCAGGGGGCTGGATAGGCCAAGAGACCCAGTACTTC.

In this sample, this clonotype turned up a few times. This sequence joins TRBV4-2 and TRBJ1-1; D is unclear. Germline V CDR1 and CDR2: LGHNA, YNFKEQ. V lost 5 bases and J lost 3, with 7 bases in between. This CDR3 is built from 12 residues. The CDR3 region has the DNA TGTGCCAGCAGCAGGGTGGACACTGAAGCTTTCTTT. Translated: CASSRVDTEAFF.